The rows below give T cell receptor beta chains drawn from one sample of a study of shared clonotypes between healthy human individuals. Method: immunoSEQ multiplex PCR; TCRdb's copy keeps in-frame clones and lacks some. The data show more than 450,000 clones, with approximately 85% seen just once and under 15% held by the top ten. The specimen was PBMCs. The receptors stem from a woman aged 40 to 50 in good health. Some clones in this sample may be carry-over from other donors' samples. Both conserved end residues are part of each CDR3. A D gene is named only where the DNA matches it firmly. Expanded clones are given a class, and other clones once, few, many or no size at all.

TGTGCCAGCAGCTTAGCCTGGCCTAACTATGGCTACACCTTC | CASSLAWPNYGYTF | TRBJ1-2 | TRBV7-2 | - | -
TGTGCCAGCAGCTTAGATGGGCTAGAATACTCCTACGAGCAGTACTTC | CASSLDGLEYSYEQYF | TRBJ2-7 | TRBV5-6 | - | -
TGTGCCAGCAGCGTAAACACGGCAGATACGCAGTATTTT | CASSVNTADTQYF | TRBJ2-3 | TRBV9 | - | -
TGCGCCAGCAGCCGGGCCGCCAGGGGGCCAGTCGTTTCCTACAATGAGCAGTTCTTC | CASSRAARGPVVSYNEQFF | TRBJ2-1 | TRBV4-3 | - | TRBD1
TGCAGCGTTGAAGATAGGTGGGCAGGTGGAGGGACCCAGTACTTC | CSVEDRWAGGGTQYF | TRBJ2-5 | TRBV29-1 | - | -
TGTGCCAGCAGGGAAGGACAGGGTTTCCTCACATTC | CASREGQGFLTF | TRBJ2-7 | TRBV7-2 | - | TRBD1
TGTGCCAGCAGTGGACTCCGGCTACAAAGTCGGGCCAACGTCCTGACTTTC | CASSGLRLQSRANVLTF | TRBJ2-6 | TRBV27 | - | -
TGTGCCAGCAGTTTAGGGCGGAACACCGGGGAGCTGTTTTTT | CASSLGRNTGELFF | TRBJ2-2 | TRBV27 | - | -
TGTGCCAGCAGCCCTGGGGACAACTCTAACTATGGCTACACCTTC | CASSPGDNSNYGYTF | TRBJ1-2 | TRBV28 | - | -
TGTGCCAGCAGCGTATCCCCGGGAGGGCCTTCCTACGAGCAGTACTTC | CASSVSPGGPSYEQYF | TRBJ2-7 | TRBV9 | many | TRBD2
TGTGCCAGTAGTAGGACAGGGACCTACGAGCAGTACTTC | CASSRTGTYEQYF | TRBJ2-7 | TRBV19 | once | TRBD1
TGTGCCAGCAGCTCCGAGGGGGGTATCTACTTC | CASSSEGGIYF | TRBJ2-7 | TRBV7-9 | - | -
TGTGCCAGCAGACCAAAGGGGCCCCAAGAGACCCAGTACTTC | CASRPKGPQETQYF | TRBJ2-5 | TRBV7-9 | - | -
TGTGCCAGCAGCGTAAAGCGAGTCGGTTCAGATACGCAGTATTTT | CASSVKRVGSDTQYF | TRBJ2-3 | TRBV9 | - | -
TGCGCCAGCAGTGATCCGACTAGCGGGACAGATACGCAGTATTTT | CASSDPTSGTDTQYF | TRBJ2-3 | TRBV10-1 | few | TRBD2
TGTGCCAGCTCACCAGCGAGCACAGATACGCAGTATTTT | CASSPASTDTQYF | TRBJ2-3 | TRBV18 | - | -
TGTGCCAGTAGTAATCCAGGTGGGAATGAGCAGTTCTTC | CASSNPGGNEQFF | TRBJ2-1 | TRBV19 | - | -
TGCGCCAGCAGCCAAGATACGATGAGTGATAGCTACGAGCAGTACTTC | CASSQDTMSDSYEQYF | TRBJ2-7 | TRBV4-1 | once | -
TGTGCCAGCAGTGGCCAGGTCTACGAGCAGTACTTC | CASSGQVYEQYF | TRBJ2-7 | TRBV2 | - | -
TGTGCCAGCTCACCAGGGGACGAGCAGTACTTC | CASSPGDEQYF | TRBJ2-7 | TRBV18 | - | -
TGTGCCAGTGGGCTTTTTGACAATCAGCCCCAGCATTTT | CASGLFDNQPQHF | TRBJ1-5 | TRBV19 | - | -
TGTGCCTGGAGTAACCTCCGGACTAGCGGGAGGCCCTCCTCTCATGAGCAGTTCTTC | CAWSNLRTSGRPSSHEQFF | TRBJ2-1 | TRBV30 | - | TRBD2
TGTGCCAGCAGTGAATTTGGGACAGGGGGCTACGAGCAGTACTTC | CASSEFGTGGYEQYF | TRBJ2-7 | TRBV25-1 | - | TRBD1
TGTGCCAGCAGCTTAGGGTGGAACACTGAAGCTTTCTTT | CASSLGWNTEAFF | TRBJ1-1 | TRBV7-3 | - | -
TGTGCCAGCAGCCCAGCGGGGGGGCGATCCTACGAGCAGTACTTC | CASSPAGGRSYEQYF | TRBJ2-7 | TRBV11-2 | many | TRBD2
TGTGCCAGCAGCCCCGGGACAGGGGCTGGCTACACCTTC | CASSPGTGAGYTF | TRBJ1-2 | TRBV9 | - | TRBD1
TGTGCCAGCAGCCTATCGACTCCAAACACCATATATTTT | CASSLSTPNTIYF | TRBJ1-3 | TRBV28 | - | -
TGTGCCAGCAGTTCCCGGGGCAGCGGGTATGGCTACACCTTC | CASSSRGSGYGYTF | TRBJ1-2 | TRBV27 | - | -
TGTGCCGAGACAAGGGCAGATACGCAGTATTTT | CAETRADTQYF | TRBJ2-3 | TRBV30 | - | -